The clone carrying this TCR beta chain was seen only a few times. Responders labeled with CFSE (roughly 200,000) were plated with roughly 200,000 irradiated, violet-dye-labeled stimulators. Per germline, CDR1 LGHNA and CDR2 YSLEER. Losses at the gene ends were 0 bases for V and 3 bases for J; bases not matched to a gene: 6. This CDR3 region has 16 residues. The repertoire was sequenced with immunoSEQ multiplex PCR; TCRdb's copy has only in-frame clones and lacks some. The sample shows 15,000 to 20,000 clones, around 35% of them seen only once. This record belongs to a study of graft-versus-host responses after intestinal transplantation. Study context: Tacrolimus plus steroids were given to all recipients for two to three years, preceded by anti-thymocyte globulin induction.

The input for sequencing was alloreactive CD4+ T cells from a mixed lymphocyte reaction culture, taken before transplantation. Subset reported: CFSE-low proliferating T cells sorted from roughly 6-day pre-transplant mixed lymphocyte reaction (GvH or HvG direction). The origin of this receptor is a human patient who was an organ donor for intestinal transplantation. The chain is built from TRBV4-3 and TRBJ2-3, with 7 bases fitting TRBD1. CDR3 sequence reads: CASSQDIAGGTDTQYF. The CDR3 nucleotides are TGCGCCAGCAGCCAAGACATTGCAGGGGGAACAGATACGCAGTATTTT.